A single sample gave rise to the 10 T cell receptor beta chains below, sequenced in a study of blood T cell repertoires in COVID-19. Method: immunoSEQ multiplex PCR; TCRdb's copy keeps in-frame clones and lacks some. The data show 150,000 to 200,000 clones, approximately 80% seen once. Sequencing input: PBMCs or T cells enriched from blood (not recorded which). Receptor source: an older woman who had recovered from COVID-19.

The chain joins TRBV27 to TRBJ1-5; tentatively, D is TRBD1 (6 bases). V was cut by 5 bases and J by 5 bases, with 13 bases left in between. There are 14 residues in the CDR3. Germline values: CDR1 MNHEY, CDR2 SMNVEV (reference sequence). The CDR3 sequence: CASSVDRFDQPQHF. The CDR3 DNA reads TGTGCCAGCAGTGTAGACAGGTTCGATCAGCCCCAGCATTTT.

The V gene is TRBV7-2, the J gene TRBJ1-4; 9 bases match TRBD1. V was pared by 5 bases and J by 2 bases, with 3 bases of the junction left unmatched. CDR1 is SGHTA and CDR2 is FQGNSA in the germline V gene. The CDR3 totals 15 residues. CDR3 nucleotide sequence: TGTGCCAGCAGCCCCGGGACAGGGACTAATGAAAAACTGTTTTTT. Protein: CASSPGTGTNEKLFF.

Comments on this clone: Other DNA sequences in the sample encode the same CDR3. The chain employs TRBV6-5 and TRBJ1-2, with D perhaps matching TRBD1 (6 bases). Trimming left V 6 bases short and J 2 bases short, with 10 bases between. CDR1 and CDR2 from the germline V gene are MNHEY and SVGAGI. This CDR3 region has 13 residues. The CDR3 sequence is CASSRQENYGYTF. The CDR3 DNA reads TGTGCCAGCAGCAGACAGGAGAACTATGGCTACACCTTC.

The rearrangement links TRBV12-3 or TRBV12-4 to TRBJ2-1; D unresolved. V gave up 8 bases and J gave up 0 bases, with 8 bases separating them. The CDR3 totals 13 residues. DNA of the CDR3: TGTGCCAGCTGGGCCGACTCCTACAATGAGCAGTTCTTC. It encodes CASWADSYNEQFF.

Many counts were recorded for this clone. CDR3 bases: TGTGCCAGCAGTTACGGGGGGTACACCGGGGAGCTGTTTTTT. It specifies CASSYGGYTGELFF. The rearrangement joins TRBV6-5 to TRBJ2-2, with D maybe TRBD2 (6 bases). The CDR3 totals 14 residues. Germline V gives CDR1 MNHEY, CDR2 SVGAGI. With 2 bases removed from V and 3 bases from J, the gap between germline ends came to 7 bases.

The gene calls are TRBV5-6 and TRBJ2-2; 14 bases align to TRBD2. The J segment lost 0 bases and the V segment lost 5 bases, leaving 3 bases of the junction unmatched. The CDR3 extends over 17 amino acids. Germline V lookup: CDR1 SGHDT, CDR2 YYEEEE. CDR3 sequence: CASRRLAGGPNTGELFF. For the CDR3, the DNA is TGTGCCAGCAGGCGACTAGCGGGGGGGCCGAACACCGGGGAGCTGTTTTTT. The full variable domain, in which reference TRBV5-6 and TRBJ2-2 provide the parts outside the CDR3, is DAGVTQSPTHLIKTRGQQVTLRCSPKSGHDTVSWYQQALGQGPQFIFQYYEEEERQRGNFPDRFSGHQFPNYSSELNVNALLLGDSALYLCASRRLAGGPNTGELFFGEGSRLTVL.

V is TRBV28 and J is TRBJ2-7; D is possibly TRBD1 (7 bases). This CDR3 comprises 15 residues. Trimming took off 6 bases at V and 5 bases at J, with 20 bases between the two ends. The germline V gene encodes CDR1 MDHEN and CDR2 SYDVKM. The CDR3 nucleotides read TGTGCCAGCAGCCTAGACAGGGAGGCGTCCCACGAGCAGTACTTC. This translates into CASSLDREASHEQYF.

The chain is built from TRBV5-1 and TRBJ1-1, with D maybe TRBD1 (5 bases). V was pared by 3 bases and J by 0 bases, with 9 bases between. CDR3 length: 14 amino acids. Per germline, CDR1 SGHRS and CDR2 YFSETQ. The CDR3 DNA is TGCGCCAGCAGCTCCGACAGCGTGAACACTGAAGCTTTCTTT. Protein: CASSSDSVNTEAFF.

This sequence joins TRBV12-3 or TRBV12-4 and TRBJ1-2; 7 nucleotides match TRBD1. This CDR3 is built from 12 residues. J lost 4 bases, V lost 8 bases, and 4 bases had no gene match. Here the CDR3 reads CASGAGGYGYTF. The CDR3 region has the DNA TGTGCCAGCGGGGCAGGGGGCTATGGCTACACCTTC.

This chain joins TRBV20-1 and TRBJ2-3; D is ambiguous. Germline V gene lookup returns CDR1 DFQATT and CDR2 SNEGSKA (reference sequence). V lost 6 bases to trimming and J lost 4 bases, with 5 bases between them. CDR3 length: 10 residues. CDR3 amino acids: CSAGADTQYF. The CDR3 nucleotides read TGCAGTGCGGGCGCAGATACGCAGTATTTT.